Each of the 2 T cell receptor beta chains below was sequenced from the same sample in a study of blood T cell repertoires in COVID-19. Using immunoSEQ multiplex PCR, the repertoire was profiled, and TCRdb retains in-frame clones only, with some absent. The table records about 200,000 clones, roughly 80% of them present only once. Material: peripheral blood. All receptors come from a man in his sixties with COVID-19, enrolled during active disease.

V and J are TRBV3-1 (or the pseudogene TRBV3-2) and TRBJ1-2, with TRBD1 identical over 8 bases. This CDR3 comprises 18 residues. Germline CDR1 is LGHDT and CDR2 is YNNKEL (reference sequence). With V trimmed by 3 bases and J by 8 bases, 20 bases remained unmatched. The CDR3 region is CASSQPGTGTLYGDGYTF. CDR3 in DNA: TGTGCCAGCAGCCAGCCCGGGACAGGCACCTTATATGGAGACGGCTACACCTTC.

The CDR3, as DNA: TGTGCCAGCAGCTGGGACAGTGAGCAGTTCTTC. Protein sequence: CASSWDSEQFF. The J gene is TRBJ2-1, the V gene TRBV7-9; TRBD1 aligns across 7 bases. The CDR3 has 11 amino acids. Germline V gene sequence: CDR1 SEHNR, CDR2 FQNEAQ (reference sequence). The ends lost 4 bases at V and 9 bases at J; junction bases unmatched: 0.